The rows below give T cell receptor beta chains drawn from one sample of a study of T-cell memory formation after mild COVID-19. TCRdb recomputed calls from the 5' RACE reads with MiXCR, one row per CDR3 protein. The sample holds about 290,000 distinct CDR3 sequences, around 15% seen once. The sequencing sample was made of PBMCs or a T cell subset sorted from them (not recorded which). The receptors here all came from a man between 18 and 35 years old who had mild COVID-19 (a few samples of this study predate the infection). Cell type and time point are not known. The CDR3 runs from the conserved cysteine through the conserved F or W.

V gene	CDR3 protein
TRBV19	CASHDRVRSDTQYF
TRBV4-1	CASSQAPGMGRQQFF
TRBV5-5	CASRATWGNTEAFF
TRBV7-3	CASSVGQGSTEAFF
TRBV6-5	CASSKQVTLPGANVLTF
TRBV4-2	CASSQGGLRRTEAFF
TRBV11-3	CASSLNTDSPLHF
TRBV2	CASSVDRVGQPQHF
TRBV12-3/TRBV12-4	CASSSGPYGYTF
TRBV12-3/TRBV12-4	CASSSTDYEQYF
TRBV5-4	CASSDRSGTFDIQYF
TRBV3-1	CASSQEGWAQYF
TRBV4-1	CASSQAGDFGTQYF
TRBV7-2	CASSWGTVQETQYF
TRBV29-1	CSVQGDGNQPQHF
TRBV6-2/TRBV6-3	CASSPGLETQYF
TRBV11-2	CASSPSYSQETQYF
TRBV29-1	CSVEIPGTGRRDTQYF
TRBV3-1	CASSQAGDGSYTF
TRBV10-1	CASSTGTSGATGELFF
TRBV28	CASSLDGPGVTDTQYF
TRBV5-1	CASSLKRVPLDYEQYF
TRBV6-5	CASSYGDSGGTEAFF
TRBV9	CASSERGTAAGTIYF
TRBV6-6	CASSYSKMGETQYF